Listed here is a single TCR beta chain. The data were obtained in a study of blood T cell repertoires in COVID-19. At the level of the study: Researchers got acute and convalescent COVID-19 samples from the United States, Italy and Spain.

In the original processing: Amplification from reference gene primers served as the basis for estimated nucleated cell counts. This table comes from immunoSEQ multiplex PCR, and its TCRdb copy is limited to in-frame clones, with some not included. For V, J and clone size, that table is used; D and trimming come from the DNA. In the table there are about 250,000 clones, over 75% of which are singletons. Individuals drawn from 24 US areas were roughly 18 to 89 years old. Sequencing was performed on PBMCs or T cells enriched from blood (not recorded which). The sequence derives from a woman aged 18-29 years who had recovered from COVID-19.

The CDR3 protein is CASTRDRVNNSPLHF. CDR3 nucleotide sequence: TGTGCCAGCACCAGGGACAGGGTTAATAATTCACCCCTCCACTTT. V usage is TRBV6-5 and J usage is TRBJ1-6; 9 bases line up with TRBD1. Trimming cost V 7 bases and J 5 bases; bases outside gene matches: 6. Germline CDR1 MNHEY, CDR2 SVGAGI. This CDR3 region has 15 residues.